The rows below give T cell receptor beta chains drawn from one sample of a study of cytomegalovirus exposure and HLA in healthy donors. Sequenced by immunoSEQ multiplex PCR; TCRdb stores in-frame clones only, minus some. The profile shows tens of thousands of clones, about 74% of them singletons. Sequenced: PBMCs. The receptors were gathered from a woman aged 50 to 65 in good health and CMV-seropositive. The CDR3 runs from the conserved cysteine through the conserved F or W. D genes are given only for firm matches. Expanded clones are given a class, and other clones once, few, many or no size at all.

d_call: -; j_call: TRBJ1-2; v_call: TRBV19; clone_size: -; cdr3_nt: TGTGCCAGCGCGGGACTGGGGGATGGCTACACCTTC; cdr3_aa: CASAGLGDGYTF
d_call: -; j_call: TRBJ1-5; v_call: TRBV28; clone_size: -; cdr3_nt: TGTGCCAGCAGTCCACAAGCCGGGAATCAGCCCCAGCATTTT; cdr3_aa: CASSPQAGNQPQHF
d_call: -; j_call: TRBJ2-1; v_call: TRBV9; clone_size: -; cdr3_nt: TGTGCCAGCGGCGGGACACCCTACAATGAGCAGTTCTTC; cdr3_aa: CASGGTPYNEQFF
d_call: -; j_call: TRBJ2-1; v_call: TRBV5-1; clone_size: -; cdr3_nt: TGCGCCAGCAGCCTGCCCTCCTCTGTCCCGGTCTACAATGAGCAGTTCTTC; cdr3_aa: CASSLPSSVPVYNEQFF
d_call: -; j_call: TRBJ1-5; v_call: TRBV19; clone_size: -; cdr3_nt: TGTGCCAGTAGCCCTAGGGGACAGCCCCAGCATTTT; cdr3_aa: CASSPRGQPQHF
d_call: -; j_call: TRBJ2-5; v_call: TRBV2; clone_size: -; cdr3_nt: TGTGCCAGCAGTTTAACCCAGGGAAACCAAGAGACCCAGTACTTC; cdr3_aa: CASSLTQGNQETQYF
d_call: -; j_call: TRBJ2-2; v_call: TRBV7-9; clone_size: -; cdr3_nt: TGTGCCAGCAGGGGGAGAGACCACACCGGGGAGCTGTTTTTT; cdr3_aa: CASRGRDHTGELFF
d_call: -; j_call: TRBJ1-2; v_call: TRBV12-2; clone_size: -; cdr3_nt: TGTGCAAGTCGCTTGGACAGGGGTAGGGGCTACACCTTC; cdr3_aa: CASRLDRGRGYTF
d_call: -; j_call: TRBJ1-5; v_call: TRBV6-6; clone_size: few; cdr3_nt: TGTGCCAGCAGTTACTCAGGGGATATGGATCAGCCCCAGCATTTT; cdr3_aa: CASSYSGDMDQPQHF
d_call: TRBD1; j_call: TRBJ1-4; v_call: TRBV19; clone_size: few; cdr3_nt: TGTGCCAGCGGAGACGACGGGACAGGGGACGAAAAACTGTTTTTT; cdr3_aa: CASGDDGTGDEKLFF
d_call: TRBD2; j_call: TRBJ2-3; v_call: TRBV19; clone_size: few; cdr3_nt: TGTGCCAGTAGTATACAAGCGGGACTCGGGACAGATACGCAGTATTTT; cdr3_aa: CASSIQAGLGTDTQYF
d_call: -; j_call: TRBJ1-1; v_call: TRBV5-6; clone_size: -; cdr3_nt: TGTGCCAGCAGCTTGGCCAGTCGCTCCTCGGGGGCTTTCTTT; cdr3_aa: CASSLASRSSGAFF
d_call: TRBD2; j_call: TRBJ2-5; v_call: TRBV9; clone_size: once; cdr3_nt: TGTGCCAGCAGCGTACCGAACCCACTTCTGCTGTGGGCGGGGGACCAAGAGACCCAGTACTTC; cdr3_aa: CASSVPNPLLLWAGDQETQYF
d_call: -; j_call: TRBJ2-5; v_call: TRBV1; clone_size: -; cdr3_nt: TGCACCACCTTTGCCCAGTACTTC; cdr3_aa: CTTFAQYF
d_call: TRBD2; j_call: TRBJ2-7; v_call: TRBV5-6; clone_size: few; cdr3_nt: TGTGCCAGCAGCTTGGGGGGGTCGGGAGGGCCCGTATACGAGCAGTACTTC; cdr3_aa: CASSLGGSGGPVYEQYF
d_call: -; j_call: TRBJ2-3; v_call: TRBV9; clone_size: -; cdr3_nt: TGTGCCAGCAGTCCGACGGATGGGGGGACAGATACGCAGTATTTT; cdr3_aa: CASSPTDGGTDTQYF
d_call: -; j_call: TRBJ2-1; v_call: TRBV27; clone_size: -; cdr3_nt: TGTGCCAGCAGTTTCCAAGGTTCAGTAGCAGCTCAGAATGAGCAGTTCTTC; cdr3_aa: CASSFQGSVAAQNEQFF